This T cell receptor (beta chain) was profiled in a study of CD4+ T cells in melanoma. The ends lost 5 bases at V and 1 base at J; junction bases unmatched: 7. Per germline, CDR1 SGHRS and CDR2 YFSETQ. CDR3 length equals 15 residues. Measured with immunoSEQ multiplex PCR; TCRdb has only the in-frame clones, and not every one. The data hold approximately 3,700 clones, with roughly 72% observed a single time. The clonotype was recovered from a human donor with melanoma. This chain links TRBV5-1 with TRBJ1-1; 8 bases are shared with TRBD1. Sequencing used tumor tissue. The CDR3 DNA is TGCGCCAGCAGGCCAGGGGGCACGGGGAACACTGAAGCTTTCTTT. Its protein is CASRPGGTGNTEAFF.